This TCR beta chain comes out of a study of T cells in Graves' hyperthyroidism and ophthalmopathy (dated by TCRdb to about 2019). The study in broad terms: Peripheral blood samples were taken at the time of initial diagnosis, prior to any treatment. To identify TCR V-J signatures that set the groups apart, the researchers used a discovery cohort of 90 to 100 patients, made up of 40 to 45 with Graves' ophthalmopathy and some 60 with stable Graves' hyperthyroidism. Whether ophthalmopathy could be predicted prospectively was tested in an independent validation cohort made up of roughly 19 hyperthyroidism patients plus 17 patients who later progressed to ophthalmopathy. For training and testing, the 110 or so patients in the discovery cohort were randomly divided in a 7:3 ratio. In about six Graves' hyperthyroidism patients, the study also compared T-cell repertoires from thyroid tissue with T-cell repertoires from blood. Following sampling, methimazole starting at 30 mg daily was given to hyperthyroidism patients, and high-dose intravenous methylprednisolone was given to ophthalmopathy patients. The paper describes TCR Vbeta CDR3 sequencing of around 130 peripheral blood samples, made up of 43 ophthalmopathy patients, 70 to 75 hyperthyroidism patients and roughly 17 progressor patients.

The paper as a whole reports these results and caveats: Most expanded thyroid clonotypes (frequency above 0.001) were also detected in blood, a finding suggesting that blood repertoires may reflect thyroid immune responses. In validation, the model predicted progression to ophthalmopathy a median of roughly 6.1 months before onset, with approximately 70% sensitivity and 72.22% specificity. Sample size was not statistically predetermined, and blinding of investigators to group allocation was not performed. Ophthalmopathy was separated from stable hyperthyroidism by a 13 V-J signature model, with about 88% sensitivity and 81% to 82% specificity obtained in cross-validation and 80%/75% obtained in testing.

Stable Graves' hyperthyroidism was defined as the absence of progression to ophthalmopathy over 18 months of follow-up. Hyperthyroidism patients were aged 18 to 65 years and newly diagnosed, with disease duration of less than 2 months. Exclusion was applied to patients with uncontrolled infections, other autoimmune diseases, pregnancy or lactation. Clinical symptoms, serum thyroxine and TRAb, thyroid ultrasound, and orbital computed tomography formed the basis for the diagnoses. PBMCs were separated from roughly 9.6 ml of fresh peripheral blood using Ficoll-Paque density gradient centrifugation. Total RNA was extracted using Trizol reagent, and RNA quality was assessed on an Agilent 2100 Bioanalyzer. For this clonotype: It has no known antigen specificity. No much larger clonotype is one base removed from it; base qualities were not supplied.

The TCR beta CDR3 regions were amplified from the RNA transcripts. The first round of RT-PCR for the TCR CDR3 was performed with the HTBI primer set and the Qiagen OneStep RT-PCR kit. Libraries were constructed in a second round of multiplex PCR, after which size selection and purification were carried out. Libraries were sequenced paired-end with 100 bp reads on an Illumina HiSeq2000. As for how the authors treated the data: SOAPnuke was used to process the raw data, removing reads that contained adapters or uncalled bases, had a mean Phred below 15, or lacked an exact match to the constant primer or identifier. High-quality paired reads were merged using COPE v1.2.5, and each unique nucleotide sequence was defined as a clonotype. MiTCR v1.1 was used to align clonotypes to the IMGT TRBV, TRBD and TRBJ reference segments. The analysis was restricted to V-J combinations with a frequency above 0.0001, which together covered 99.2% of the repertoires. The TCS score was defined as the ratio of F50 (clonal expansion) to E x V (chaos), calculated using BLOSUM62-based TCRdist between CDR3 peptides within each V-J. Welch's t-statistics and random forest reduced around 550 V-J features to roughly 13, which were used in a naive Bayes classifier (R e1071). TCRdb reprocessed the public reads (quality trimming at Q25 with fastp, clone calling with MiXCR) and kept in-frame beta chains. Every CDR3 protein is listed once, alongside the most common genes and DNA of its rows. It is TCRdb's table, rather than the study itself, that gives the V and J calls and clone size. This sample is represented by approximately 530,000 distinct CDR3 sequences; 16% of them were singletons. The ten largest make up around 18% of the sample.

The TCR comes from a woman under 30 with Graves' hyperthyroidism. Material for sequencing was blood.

The CDR3 sequence is CASSTQTPPYEQYF. The nucleotide sequence reads TGTGCCAGTAGTACCCAAACCCCCCCCTACGAGCAGTACTTC. The rearrangement combines TRBV19 with TRBJ2-7; a confident D gene designation cannot be given. The CDR3 runs 14 residues from the cysteine to the phenylalanine. Here the CDR3 DNA is all that survives: 42 bases in frame from base 1. Trimming removed 4 bases from V and 2 bases from J, leaving 12 bases between the germline ends. As encoded in the germline V gene (reference sequence), CDR1 is LNHDA while CDR2 is SQIVND.